A selection of T cell receptor beta chains follows, all from one sample in a study of Ad26.COV2.S vaccination and SARS-CoV-2 variants. Sequenced by immunoSEQ multiplex PCR; TCRdb stores in-frame clones only, minus some. There are some 370,000 clones in the sample; approximately 83% occur only once, and about 7.4% lies in the top ten. The sample in question was peripheral blood, obtained in a trial of Ad26.COV2.S vaccine versus placebo. The receptors originated from a person between 18 and 59 years old who received the Ad26.COV2.S COVID-19 vaccine or a placebo. Each CDR3 is given with its conserved first and last residue. Fields, in order: clone size, V gene, J gene, D gene, CDR3 DNA, CDR3 protein. The D gene is left open where the match is weak. Clone size appears in some rows only: once, few, many, or a class for an expanded clone.

clone_size: once; v_call: TRBV18; j_call: TRBJ2-7; d_call: .; cdr3_nt: TGTGCCAGCTCACCAGTCGGGTCGAGCCACGAGCAGTACTTC; cdr3_aa: CASSPVGSSHEQYF
clone_size: .; v_call: TRBV6-4; j_call: TRBJ2-7; d_call: TRBD2; cdr3_nt: TGTGCCAGCAAAATACTAGCGGGGGGCCCCTACGAGCAGTACTTC; cdr3_aa: CASKILAGGPYEQYF
clone_size: .; v_call: TRBV7-9; j_call: TRBJ2-5; d_call: TRBD2; cdr3_nt: TGTGCCAGCAGCCCCCCGACTAGCGGGACCCAAGAGACCCAGTACTTC; cdr3_aa: CASSPPTSGTQETQYF
clone_size: .; v_call: TRBV12-3/TRBV12-4; j_call: TRBJ1-2; d_call: .; cdr3_nt: TGTGCCAGCAGCTTGATGGGGGGAGATGGCTACACCTTC; cdr3_aa: CASSLMGGDGYTF
clone_size: .; v_call: TRBV11-3; j_call: TRBJ2-7; d_call: .; cdr3_nt: TGTGCCAGCAGCCCCAATCAATACGAGCAGTACTTC; cdr3_aa: CASSPNQYEQYF
clone_size: .; v_call: TRBV18; j_call: TRBJ1-1; d_call: .; cdr3_nt: TGTGCCAGCTCGTGGGTCGGGGATATGAACACTGAAGCTTTCTTT; cdr3_aa: CASSWVGDMNTEAFF
clone_size: .; v_call: TRBV7-9; j_call: TRBJ2-2; d_call: .; cdr3_nt: TGTGCCAGCAGCTTGAGTCTAGGAGGGGGAACCGGGGAGCTGTTTTTT; cdr3_aa: CASSLSLGGGTGELFF
clone_size: .; v_call: TRBV5-4; j_call: TRBJ1-1; d_call: .; cdr3_nt: TGTGCCAGCAGCTCCGGCCCGGGACATGGAGGCACTGAAGCTTTCTTT; cdr3_aa: CASSSGPGHGGTEAFF
clone_size: .; v_call: TRBV6-1; j_call: TRBJ2-7; d_call: .; cdr3_nt: TGTGCCAGCAGTGAAGTCTTTCGGTCGGCGCAGTACTTC; cdr3_aa: CASSEVFRSAQYF
clone_size: .; v_call: TRBV4-3; j_call: TRBJ2-7; d_call: TRBD1; cdr3_nt: TGCGCCAGCAGCGTTCTAGGGACAGGGACCAACGAGCAGTACTTC; cdr3_aa: CASSVLGTGTNEQYF
clone_size: .; v_call: TRBV7-3; j_call: TRBJ2-1; d_call: .; cdr3_nt: TGTGCCAGCAGCTTGGGCCTAGCGAGATACAATGAGCAGTTCTTC; cdr3_aa: CASSLGLARYNEQFF
clone_size: .; v_call: TRBV6-5; j_call: TRBJ1-2; d_call: .; cdr3_nt: TGTGCCAGCAGGACCCCGGGGCACTATGGCTACACCTTC; cdr3_aa: CASRTPGHYGYTF
clone_size: .; v_call: TRBV2; j_call: TRBJ2-7; d_call: TRBD1; cdr3_nt: TGTGCCAGCAGTTACCGGGACAGGACCTACGAGCAGTACTTC; cdr3_aa: CASSYRDRTYEQYF
clone_size: few; v_call: TRBV3-1/TRBV3-2; j_call: TRBJ2-7; d_call: TRBD1; cdr3_nt: TGTGCCAGCAGCCAAGGGGACAGGGAAAACTACGAGCAGTACTTC; cdr3_aa: CASSQGDRENYEQYF
clone_size: once; v_call: TRBV2; j_call: TRBJ2-3; d_call: TRBD2; cdr3_nt: TGTGCCAGCGGATCCGGGACTACCAGAGGAGATACGCAGTATTTT; cdr3_aa: CASGSGTTRGDTQYF
clone_size: .; v_call: TRBV12-3/TRBV12-4; j_call: TRBJ2-5; d_call: .; cdr3_nt: TGTGCCTCGAGGGTCTCCGGCAGTACCCAGTACTTC; cdr3_aa: CASRVSGSTQYF
clone_size: .; v_call: TRBV4-3; j_call: TRBJ1-5; d_call: .; cdr3_nt: TGCGCCAGCAGCCAAGCGTTTCAGTATAGCAATCAGCCCCAGCATTTT; cdr3_aa: CASSQAFQYSNQPQHF
clone_size: .; v_call: TRBV6-5; j_call: TRBJ1-6; d_call: TRBD1; cdr3_nt: TGTGCCAGCAGTCCTTCGACAGGGTTATTACCCCTCCACTTT; cdr3_aa: CASSPSTGLLPLHF
clone_size: .; v_call: TRBV9; j_call: TRBJ1-4; d_call: .; cdr3_nt: TGTGCCAGCAGCGTAGGTCCGGCAACTAATGAAAAACTGTTTTTT; cdr3_aa: CASSVGPATNEKLFF
clone_size: .; v_call: TRBV5-4; j_call: TRBJ2-3; d_call: .; cdr3_nt: TGTGCCAGCAGCGCCTTAAAGGACGATACGCAGTATTTT; cdr3_aa: CASSALKDDTQYF
clone_size: .; v_call: TRBV6-4; j_call: TRBJ2-3; d_call: TRBD2; cdr3_nt: TGTGCCAGCAGTGAGAAAAGACTAGCGGCCACAGATACGCAGTATTTT; cdr3_aa: CASSEKRLAATDTQYF
clone_size: .; v_call: TRBV5-4; j_call: TRBJ2-1; d_call: TRBD2; cdr3_nt: TGTGCCAGCAGCTGGGGCGGGGGGGCTCCCAATGAGCAGTTCTTC; cdr3_aa: CASSWGGGAPNEQFF
clone_size: .; v_call: TRBV5-1; j_call: TRBJ2-3; d_call: .; cdr3_nt: TGCGCCAGTCCTGCCAGCACAGATACGCAGTATTTT; cdr3_aa: CASPASTDTQYF
clone_size: .; v_call: TRBV6-2/TRBV6-3; j_call: TRBJ1-1; d_call: .; cdr3_nt: TGTGCCAGCAGTTACAATCTGGACACTGAAGCTTTCTTT; cdr3_aa: CASSYNLDTEAFF
clone_size: .; v_call: TRBV6-5; j_call: TRBJ1-5; d_call: TRBD1; cdr3_nt: TGTGCCAGCAGGACCTCAGGGGGTGGCAATCAGCCCCAGCATTTT; cdr3_aa: CASRTSGGGNQPQHF
clone_size: .; v_call: TRBV6-5; j_call: TRBJ2-1; d_call: .; cdr3_nt: TGTGCCAGCAGGGGGAACCCCTCCTACAATGAGCAGTTCTTC; cdr3_aa: CASRGNPSYNEQFF
clone_size: once; v_call: TRBV24-1; j_call: TRBJ2-5; d_call: .; cdr3_nt: TGTGCCACCAGTGATTCTCCGAATAAAGAGACCCAGTACTTC; cdr3_aa: CATSDSPNKETQYF
clone_size: .; v_call: TRBV2; j_call: TRBJ2-1; d_call: TRBD2; cdr3_nt: TGTGCCAGCACAAGGAGCGGGAGTGTGTATGAGCAGTTCTTC; cdr3_aa: CASTRSGSVYEQFF
clone_size: .; v_call: TRBV19; j_call: TRBJ2-7; d_call: .; cdr3_nt: TGTGCCAGTAGTATGCCCGGGGGTAGAGGGGATTCGTACGAGCAGTACTTC; cdr3_aa: CASSMPGGRGDSYEQYF
clone_size: .; v_call: TRBV27; j_call: TRBJ1-2; d_call: .; cdr3_nt: TGTGCCAGCAGTCCCTCCCAGGGTAATGGCTACACCTTC; cdr3_aa: CASSPSQGNGYTF
clone_size: .; v_call: TRBV2; j_call: TRBJ1-6; d_call: .; cdr3_nt: TGTGCCAGCAGGACAGAAGAAAATTCACCCCTCCACTTT; cdr3_aa: CASRTEENSPLHF
clone_size: .; v_call: TRBV2; j_call: TRBJ2-7; d_call: .; cdr3_nt: TGTGCCAGCAGTGATCGAGTCTACGAGCAGTACTTC; cdr3_aa: CASSDRVYEQYF
clone_size: .; v_call: TRBV3-1/TRBV3-2; j_call: TRBJ2-4; d_call: .; cdr3_nt: TGTGCCAGCAGCCAAGAAAGGAGCGGGTTAGCCAAAAACATTCAGTACTTC; cdr3_aa: CASSQERSGLAKNIQYF
clone_size: .; v_call: TRBV5-1; j_call: TRBJ1-1; d_call: TRBD1; cdr3_nt: TGCGCCAGCAGCCGAGCTACAGGGGGCACTGAAGCTTTCTTT; cdr3_aa: CASSRATGGTEAFF
clone_size: .; v_call: TRBV6-2/TRBV6-3; j_call: TRBJ2-1; d_call: .; cdr3_nt: TGTGCCAGCATCCCGGGGGGCTCATACAATGAGCAGTTCTTC; cdr3_aa: CASIPGGSYNEQFF
clone_size: .; v_call: TRBV11-3; j_call: TRBJ2-1; d_call: .; cdr3_nt: TGTGCCAGCAGCCCCCAGGCAGGGGCAGCCGAGCAGTTCTTC; cdr3_aa: CASSPQAGAAEQFF
clone_size: .; v_call: TRBV3-1/TRBV3-2; j_call: TRBJ2-1; d_call: .; cdr3_nt: TGTGCCAGCAGCCACCTCGGGTCTGACAATGAGCAGTTCTTC; cdr3_aa: CASSHLGSDNEQFF
clone_size: .; v_call: TRBV11-2; j_call: TRBJ2-3; d_call: TRBD2; cdr3_nt: TGTGCCAGCAGCTCAACGGGACTAGCGAACGTTTACACAGATACGCAGTATTTT; cdr3_aa: CASSSTGLANVYTDTQYF
clone_size: .; v_call: TRBV7-9; j_call: TRBJ1-5; d_call: .; cdr3_nt: TGTGCCAGCAGCCACAGCGATTCAGATCAGCCCCAGCATTTT; cdr3_aa: CASSHSDSDQPQHF
clone_size: .; v_call: TRBV2; j_call: TRBJ2-3; d_call: TRBD1; cdr3_nt: TGTGCCAGCAGCCTCGACAGGGTAGGGATACGGACAGATACGCAGTATTTT; cdr3_aa: CASSLDRVGIRTDTQYF
clone_size: .; v_call: TRBV2; j_call: TRBJ2-3; d_call: .; cdr3_nt: TGTGCCAGCAGTGAGTCGTCGGGCACAGATACGCAGTATTTT; cdr3_aa: CASSESSGTDTQYF
clone_size: .; v_call: TRBV2; j_call: TRBJ2-1; d_call: .; cdr3_nt: TGTGCCAGCACCCTAGGGGCGGTCTCCTACAATGAGCAGTTCTTC; cdr3_aa: CASTLGAVSYNEQFF
clone_size: .; v_call: TRBV9; j_call: TRBJ2-5; d_call: .; cdr3_nt: TGTGCCAGCACCGGGGACAACCAAGAGACCCAGTACTTC; cdr3_aa: CASTGDNQETQYF
clone_size: .; v_call: TRBV6-2/TRBV6-3; j_call: TRBJ1-1; d_call: .; cdr3_nt: TGTGCCAGCAGTTACCCGAAGGGCGGGAACACTGAAGCTTTCTTT; cdr3_aa: CASSYPKGGNTEAFF
clone_size: .; v_call: TRBV5-1; j_call: TRBJ1-2; d_call: .; cdr3_nt: TGCGCCAGCACCTTGGGGGTGGCTAACTATGGCTACACCTTC; cdr3_aa: CASTLGVANYGYTF
clone_size: .; v_call: TRBV18; j_call: TRBJ1-6; d_call: .; cdr3_nt: TGTGCCAGCTCAGCCAGTCGAGACTATAATTCACCCCTCCACTTT; cdr3_aa: CASSASRDYNSPLHF
clone_size: .; v_call: TRBV13; j_call: TRBJ1-2; d_call: .; cdr3_nt: TGTGCCAGCAGCACGAGAGGGGGGGTGCCCGCTAACTATGGCTACACCTTC; cdr3_aa: CASSTRGGVPANYGYTF
clone_size: once; v_call: TRBV6-1; j_call: TRBJ2-7; d_call: .; cdr3_nt: TGTGCCAGCAGTCCCCTTAAAATCTACGAGCAGTACTTC; cdr3_aa: CASSPLKIYEQYF
clone_size: .; v_call: TRBV5-6; j_call: TRBJ2-7; d_call: TRBD2; cdr3_nt: TGTGCCAGCACCCGGCGGGGGTCCCCCTACGAGCAGTACTTC; cdr3_aa: CASTRRGSPYEQYF
clone_size: .; v_call: TRBV7-9; j_call: TRBJ1-4; d_call: .; cdr3_nt: TGTGCCAGCAGGGCGAAGGTGCGGGAAAAACTGTTTTTT; cdr3_aa: CASRAKVREKLFF
clone_size: .; v_call: TRBV19; j_call: TRBJ2-1; d_call: TRBD2; cdr3_nt: TGTGCCAGCACCAAATTGACTAGCGGGGTGTACAATGAGCAGTTCTTC; cdr3_aa: CASTKLTSGVYNEQFF
clone_size: .; v_call: TRBV25-1; j_call: TRBJ2-2; d_call: TRBD2; cdr3_nt: TGTGCCAGCAGTGAATATAGCGGGAGGAAGGTGGAGCTGTTTTTT; cdr3_aa: CASSEYSGRKVELFF
clone_size: .; v_call: TRBV5-6; j_call: TRBJ2-7; d_call: .; cdr3_nt: TGTGCCAGCAGCCAAACCTCGGGGGAGCAGTACTTC; cdr3_aa: CASSQTSGEQYF
clone_size: .; v_call: TRBV7-4; j_call: TRBJ1-4; d_call: TRBD1; cdr3_nt: TGTGCCAGCAGCTTAGGACAGGGAGTGGAAAAACTGTTTTTT; cdr3_aa: CASSLGQGVEKLFF
clone_size: .; v_call: TRBV7-3; j_call: TRBJ1-3; d_call: .; cdr3_nt: TGTGCCAGCAGCACCGGGGGGGCTGGAAACACCATATATTTT; cdr3_aa: CASSTGGAGNTIYF
clone_size: .; v_call: TRBV9; j_call: TRBJ1-6; d_call: .; cdr3_nt: TGTGCCAGCAGCGCATACCCCACAGGGTTATCTTCACCCCTCCACTTT; cdr3_aa: CASSAYPTGLSSPLHF
clone_size: .; v_call: TRBV6-5; j_call: TRBJ2-7; d_call: TRBD2; cdr3_nt: TGTGCCAGCAGTTACTCGTCAAGCGGGAGCGGGCTCGAGCAGTACTTC; cdr3_aa: CASSYSSSGSGLEQYF
clone_size: .; v_call: TRBV9; j_call: TRBJ2-1; d_call: .; cdr3_nt: TGTGCCAGCAGCGCCAACAATGAGCAGTTCTTC; cdr3_aa: CASSANNEQFF
clone_size: many; v_call: TRBV12-3/TRBV12-4; j_call: TRBJ1-2; d_call: TRBD1; cdr3_nt: TGTGCCAGCAGTTTTGGACAGGGCTTAGGCTACACCTTC; cdr3_aa: CASSFGQGLGYTF